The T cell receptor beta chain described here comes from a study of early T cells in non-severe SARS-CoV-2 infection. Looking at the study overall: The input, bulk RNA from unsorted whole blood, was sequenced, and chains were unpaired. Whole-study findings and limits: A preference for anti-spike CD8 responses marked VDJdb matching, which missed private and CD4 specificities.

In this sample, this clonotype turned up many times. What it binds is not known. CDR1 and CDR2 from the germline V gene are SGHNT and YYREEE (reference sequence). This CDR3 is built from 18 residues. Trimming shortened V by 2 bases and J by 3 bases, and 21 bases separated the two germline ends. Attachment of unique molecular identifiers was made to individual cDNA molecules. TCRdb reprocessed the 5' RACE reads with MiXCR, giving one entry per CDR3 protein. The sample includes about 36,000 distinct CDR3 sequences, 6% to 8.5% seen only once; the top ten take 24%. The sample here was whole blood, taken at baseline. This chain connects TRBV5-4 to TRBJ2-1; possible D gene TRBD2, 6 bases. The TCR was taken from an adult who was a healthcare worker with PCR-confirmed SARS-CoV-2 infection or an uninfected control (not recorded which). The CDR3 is CASSLQFPGLRSYNEQFF. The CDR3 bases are TGTGCCAGCAGCTTACAATTTCCGGGACTTAGAAGCTACAATGAGCAGTTCTTC.